This T cell receptor (beta chain) was sequenced for a study of T cells after yellow fever vaccination. For this clonotype: Its antigen is not identified.

Trimming took 5 bases from V and 6 from J; bases not matched to a gene: 15. The CDR3 loop spans 17 amino acids. Germline assignment: CDR1 SGHRS and CDR2 YFSETQ. Study-wide findings and caveats: The secondary response showed a weaker magnitude and a faster peak, day 5 versus 15. Researchers noted that a small share of clonotypes showed up in both CD4 and CD8 compartments. Post-booster repertoires again held most primary-vaccination clones (roughly 96% CD4, about 88% CD8).

For TCR, cDNA came from 5'RACE template switching, which added a universal primer site and UMIs. TCRdb ran MiXCR on the 5' RACE reads and lists one entry per CDR3 protein. The table has about 340,000 distinct CDR3 sequences, 3% to 4.5% seen once. The specimen comprised PBMCs, sampled 5 days after the yellow fever booster vaccination. The clonotype comes from a man younger than 35 who received the YFV17D yellow fever vaccine. The chain has TRBV5-1 and TRBJ2-1; the match to TRBD1 covers 9 bases. The chain's CDR3 is CASRPDRGGGWINEQFF. The CDR3 coding sequence is TGCGCCAGCAGACCCGACAGGGGGGGGGGATGGATCAATGAGCAGTTCTTC.